The 22 T cell receptor beta chains listed next were all sequenced from one sample in a study of patients and donors after allogeneic stem cell transplantation. TCRdb analysed the RT-PCR reads with MiXCR anew, one entry per CDR3 protein. The sample records about 230,000 distinct CDR3 sequences, 14% being singletons. Sample: blood, either unsorted or a sorted T cell fraction (not recorded which). Receptors were obtained from a human donor who was either an allogeneic HSCT recipient or a stem cell or donor lymphocyte infusion donor (not recorded which). It is not recorded whose cells these are; they may come from a transplant donor.

The chain has TRBV20-1 and TRBJ1-6, with a tentative D call TRBD1 (5 bases). Germline lookup yields CDR1 DFQATT and CDR2 SNEGSKA (reference sequence). Trimming shortened V by 7 bases and J by 2 bases, and 15 bases separated the two germline ends. The CDR3 has 15 amino acids. The CDR3 here is CSGTGIATYNSPLHF. In DNA form, the CDR3 reads TGCAGTGGAACAGGTATAGCGACCTATAATTCACCCCTCCACTTT.

V and J are TRBV12-3 or TRBV12-4 and TRBJ2-5, with 7 nucleotides matching TRBD2. Trimming took 4 bases from V and 0 from J; bases not matched to a gene: 5. This CDR3 spans 15 amino acids. CDR3 region: CASSWGGLYQETQYF. CDR3 coding DNA: TGTGCCAGCAGTTGGGGGGGACTGTACCAAGAGACCCAGTACTTC.

This clonotype appeared once. J is TRBJ2-2 and V is TRBV5-4, with 9 bases that match TRBD2. V trimming: 0 bases; J trimming: 6 bases; junction bases outside the gene matches: 9. The CDR3 loop spans 17 amino acids. The germline CDR1 and CDR2 sequences are SGHNT and YYREEE (reference sequence). The DNA of the CDR3 is TGTGCCAGCAGCTTGGCCGGTAGGATAGCGGGGGCCGGGGAGCTGTTTTTT. This sequence encodes CASSLAGRIAGAGELFF. Combining the CDR3 with reference TRBV5-4 and TRBJ2-2 gives the whole variable domain ETGVTQSPTHLIKTRGQQVTLRCSSQSGHNTVSWYQQALGQGPQFIFQYYREEENGRGNFPPRFSGLQFPNYSSELNVNALELDDSALYLCASSLAGRIAGAGELFFGEGSRLTVL.

The sample holds many counts of this clonotype. The chain carries TRBV20-1 and TRBJ2-5; 15 nucleotides align to TRBD2. The trim removed 2 bases at V and 0 bases at J, leaving 4 bases unmatched. Germline loops: CDR1 DFQATT, CDR2 SNEGSKA (reference sequence). The CDR3 totals 17 residues. The CDR3 sequence is CSARPGLAGGYQETQYF. Written as DNA, the CDR3 is TGCAGTGCTAGACCGGGACTAGCGGGGGGTTACCAAGAGACCCAGTACTTC.

The chain carries TRBV19 and TRBJ2-5; D is possibly TRBD1 (6 bases). Germline V gene lookup returns CDR1 LNHDA and CDR2 SQIVND (reference sequence). The CDR3 loop spans 13 amino acids. Trimming stripped 0 bases from V and 6 bases from J, with 8 bases between. The CDR3 DNA follows: TGTGCCAGTAGTATAGAGGGGGCCAAGACCCAGTACTTC. It encodes CASSIEGAKTQYF.

This chain joins TRBV7-3 and TRBJ2-7; 8 bases are a match to TRBD1. The CDR3 totals 13 residues. Looked up from germline, CDR1 is SGHTA and CDR2 is FQGTGA. The J segment lost 6 bases and the V segment lost 8 bases, leaving 9 bases of the junction unmatched. DNA of the CDR3: TGTGCCAGCGCGAGGGACAGGATGGGCGAGCAGTACTTC. It encodes CASARDRMGEQYF. The full variable domain, its missing parts supplied by reference TRBV7-3 and TRBJ2-7, is GAGVSQTPSNKVTEKGKYVELRCDPISGHTALYWYRQSLGQGPEFLIYFQGTGAADDSGLPNDRFFAVRPEGSVSTLKIQRTERGDSAVYLCASARDRMGEQYFGPGTRLTVT.

The CDR3 nucleotides are TGTGCCAGCAGCCAAGAGCCGGACAGGGCTGGCTACACCTTC. This translates into CASSQEPDRAGYTF. The V and J genes are TRBV3-1 and TRBJ1-2, with 8 bases aligning to TRBD1. The CDR3 extends over 14 amino acids. CDR1 and CDR2 from the germline V gene are LGHDT and YNNKEL (reference sequence). V lost 0 bases to trimming and J lost 7 bases; unmatched junction nucleotides: 4.

The J gene is TRBJ1-5, the V gene TRBV6-1; 9 bases line up with TRBD1. Germline-derived CDR1 and CDR2 are MNHNS and SASEGT. The V and J ends lost 6 bases and 7 bases, in that order; junction bases with no gene match: 7. The length of the CDR3 is 14 residues. The CDR3: CASRGQGGAQPQHF. In nucleotides, the CDR3 is TGTGCCAGCAGGGGACAGGGCGGTGCGCAGCCCCAGCATTTT.

This clonotype was detected many times. This sequence joins TRBV6-5 and TRBJ2-2; D is perhaps TRBD1 (7 bases). This CDR3 comprises 16 residues. Germline assignment: CDR1 MNHEY and CDR2 SVGAGI. V lost 2 bases and J 5 bases, leaving 15 bases between the germline ends. CDR3 coding DNA: TGTGCCAGCAGTTACGAGGAGGGGGCGTGGACCGGGGAGCTGTTTTTT. Encoded protein: CASSYEEGAWTGELFF.

This clonotype was picked up a small number of times. J is TRBJ2-5 and V is TRBV19, with TRBD1 matching over 8 bases. The CDR3 loop spans 15 amino acids. The J segment lost 5 bases and the V segment lost 4 bases, leaving 9 bases of the junction unmatched. Germline V lookup: CDR1 LNHDA, CDR2 SQIVND (reference sequence). This CDR3 is CASSTTWDRRETQYF. The CDR3 coding sequence is TGTGCCAGTAGTACCACTTGGGACAGGCGGGAGACCCAGTACTTC.

In its sample, this clonotype was seen many times. V gene TRBV4-1 combines with J gene TRBJ2-3; maybe TRBD2 (5 bases). CDR1 and CDR2 (germline): MGHRA, YSYEKL. The CDR3 covers 11 residues. Deletions cut 5 bases from V and 14 bases from J, with 14 bases between. The CDR3 region is CASSARGRWYF. The DNA of the CDR3 is TGCGCCAGCAGCGCACGGGGTCGTTGGTATTTT.

This chain links TRBV7-9 with TRBJ1-2; D is ambiguous. Germline loops: CDR1 SEHNR, CDR2 FQNEAQ (reference sequence). Trimming left V 1 base short and J 2 bases short, with 11 bases between. The CDR3 is 15 amino acids. In DNA form, the CDR3 reads TGTGCCAGCAGCTTAGGACGGCTACTGAACTATGGCTACACCTTC. Its translation: CASSLGRLLNYGYTF.

The sample holds a few counts of this clonotype. This chain connects TRBV7-9 to TRBJ2-3; D may be TRBD1 (6 bases). Germline CDR1 is SEHNR and CDR2 is FQNEAQ (reference sequence). V lost 3 bases, J lost 2 bases, and 9 bases lay in between. The CDR3 totals 14 residues. The CDR3 spells CASSFDRYTDTQYF. For the CDR3, the DNA is TGTGCCAGCAGCTTCGACAGGTACACAGATACGCAGTATTTT.

This clonotype was picked up a small number of times. The chain is built from TRBV5-1 and TRBJ2-1; 14 bases line up with TRBD2. Germline CDR1 and CDR2: SGHRS and YFSETQ. This CDR3 comprises 19 residues. J was trimmed by 8 bases and V by 3 bases; bases with no gene match: 16. CDR3 nucleotides: TGCGCCAGCAGCTCCCCTCACCTGACTAGCGGGGGGGCCTCGGATGAGCAGTTCTTC. This gives the protein CASSSPHLTSGGASDEQFF.

This clonotype turned up a few times. The chain recombines TRBV24-1 with TRBJ1-1; D uncertain. Germline lookup yields CDR1 KGHDR and CDR2 SFDVKD. The CDR3 extends over 13 amino acids. With 8 bases removed from V and 1 base from J, the gap between germline ends came to 10 bases. As DNA, the CDR3 is TGTGCCACCAAAGAAAACTGGAACACTGAAGCTTTCTTT. Its protein is CATKENWNTEAFF.

The chain employs TRBV5-1 and TRBJ2-7; 9 bases agree with TRBD2. The CDR3 totals 15 residues. CDR1 and CDR2 (germline): SGHRS, YFSETQ. The junction had 7 bases not matched to a gene; V was cut back by 3 bases and J by 3 bases. CDR3 protein: CASSSAGGARYEQYF. CDR3 coding DNA: TGCGCCAGCAGCTCAGCGGGGGGAGCCCGCTACGAGCAGTACTTC.

This chain connects TRBV19 to TRBJ2-3, with 9 bases matching TRBD1. Germline CDR1 reads LNHDA; CDR2 reads SQIVND (reference sequence). This CDR3 has 14 amino acids. With V trimmed by 7 bases and J by 6 bases, 8 bases remained unmatched. As DNA, the CDR3 is TGTGCCAGTACCCCGGGACAGGGTTATGATACGCAGTATTTT. It yields the protein CASTPGQGYDTQYF.

The chain recombines TRBV4-3 with TRBJ1-4; D unresolved. Germline loops: CDR1 LGHNA, CDR2 YSLEER. V was clipped by 0 bases and J by 5 bases, with 13 bases between them. The CDR3 runs to 16 residues. CDR3 region: CASSQDSGQTNEKLFF. The CDR3 DNA reads TGCGCCAGCAGCCAAGATTCGGGCCAAACGAATGAAAAACTGTTTTTT.

This clonotype was seen a few times. The chain carries TRBV6-5 and TRBJ1-5; TRBD1 matches at 9 bases. With V trimmed by 0 bases and J by 3 bases, 3 bases remained unmatched. Germline CDR1 MNHEY, CDR2 SVGAGI. The CDR3 length is 16 residues. The CDR3 DNA follows: TGTGCCAGCAGTTACTCGACAGGGGGTGTCAATCAGCCCCAGCATTTT. Amino acids: CASSYSTGGVNQPQHF.

V is TRBV20-1 and J is TRBJ2-7; possible D gene TRBD1, 6 bases. Germline CDR1 and CDR2: DFQATT and SNEGSKA (reference sequence). V was clipped by 3 bases and J by 2 bases, with 11 bases between them. This CDR3 region has 13 residues. The CDR3 is CSASPGATYEQYF. The CDR3 bases are TGCAGTGCTAGCCCAGGGGCGACCTACGAGCAGTACTTC.

The chain links TRBV6-1 to TRBJ2-6; no clear D gene. Looked up from germline, CDR1 is MNHNS and CDR2 is SASEGT. This CDR3 has 15 amino acids. V lost 6 bases to trimming and J lost 4 bases, with 13 bases between them. CDR3 DNA: TGTGCCAGCAGGCTTGGTAGTTCCGGGGCCAACGTCCTGACTTTC. Its translation: CASRLGSSGANVLTF.

The chain joins TRBV20-1 to TRBJ2-2; unclear D gene. CDR1 is DFQATT and CDR2 is SNEGSKA in the germline V gene (reference sequence). The CDR3 contains 14 residues. V lost 0 bases, J lost 4 bases, and 9 bases lay in between. CDR3: CSARDQVPTGELFF. The CDR3 DNA follows: TGCAGTGCTAGAGATCAGGTACCCACCGGGGAGCTGTTTTTT.